Each of the 28 T cell receptor beta chains below was sequenced from the same sample in a study of T-cell memory formation after mild COVID-19. TCRdb independently ran MiXCR on the 5' RACE reads; one entry per CDR3 protein. The sample lists about 290,000 distinct CDR3 sequences, roughly 15% seen once, with around a fifth in the top ten. Sequenced: PBMCs or a T cell subset sorted from them (not recorded which). These receptors originate from a man aged 18-30 years who had mild COVID-19 (a few samples of this study predate the infection). Cell type and time point are not known.

This clonotype has only a few counts. In DNA form, the CDR3 reads TGTGCCAGCAGCTCCCAGGGGTGGTTTAACACTGAAGCTTTCTTT. Protein: CASSSQGWFNTEAFF. The chain links TRBV6-5 to TRBJ1-1, with D possibly TRBD1 on 6 matching bases. There are 15 residues in the CDR3. Trimming took 6 bases from V and 2 from J, leaving 16 bases between them. Per the germline V gene, CDR1 is MNHEY and CDR2 is SVGAGI.

V is TRBV11-2 and J is TRBJ2-7, with D maybe TRBD2 (6 bases). The length of the CDR3 is 15 residues. Deletions cut 4 bases from V and 0 bases from J, with 13 bases between. Germline assignment: CDR1 SGHAT and CDR2 FQNNGV. CDR3 sequence (DNA): TGTGCCAGCAGCTGGGGGGTGTTTAGCTCCTACGAGCAGTACTTC. As protein: CASSWGVFSSYEQYF.

The chain couples TRBV6-1 to TRBJ1-2; no definite D call. The V end was cut by 3 bases, the J end by 4 bases, with 9 bases between. From germline, CDR1 is MNHNS and CDR2 SASEGT. The CDR3 loop spans 13 amino acids. The CDR3: CASSESQPYGYTF. CDR3 sequence (DNA): TGTGCCAGCAGTGAGTCACAGCCCTATGGCTACACCTTC.

This clonotype was seen more than once but under ten times. V usage is TRBV4-1 and J usage is TRBJ1-3; D remains unclear. There are 17 residues in the CDR3. CDR1 is MGHRA, CDR2 YSYEKL, per germline. V was shortened by 0 bases and J by 2 bases, with 14 bases between the two germline ends. Written as DNA, the CDR3 is TGCGCCAGCAGCCAAGAATGGAGCGAAAGGCCTGGAAACACCATATATTTT. This encodes CASSQEWSERPGNTIYF.

The chain combines TRBV6-2 or TRBV6-3 with TRBJ1-2, with no clear D. This CDR3 has 13 residues. Per the germline V gene, CDR1 is MNHEY and CDR2 is SVGEGT. Deletions cut 6 bases from V and 2 bases from J, with 10 bases between. Here the CDR3 reads CASSQDGNYGYTF. CDR3 in DNA: TGTGCCAGCAGCCAAGACGGAAACTATGGCTACACCTTC.

This chain joins TRBV7-9 and TRBJ2-2; D call uncertain. V lost 2 bases to trimming and J lost 2 bases, with 12 bases between them. The CDR3 has 16 amino acids. Germline V CDR1 and CDR2: SEHNR, FQNEAQ (reference sequence). CDR3 region: CASSLYYQANTGELFF. The CDR3 nucleotides are TGTGCCAGCAGCTTATATTACCAGGCCAACACCGGGGAGCTGTTTTTT.

The chain carries TRBV3-1 and TRBJ2-3; D might be TRBD1 (6 bases). CDR1 and CDR2 (germline): LGHDT, YNNKEL (reference sequence). V lost 0 bases and J 5 bases, leaving 12 bases between the germline ends. The CDR3 extends over 15 amino acids. The chain's CDR3 is CASSQDPGAGDTQYF. The CDR3 coding sequence is TGTGCCAGCAGCCAAGATCCAGGGGCTGGAGATACGCAGTATTTT.

This chain connects TRBV5-1 to TRBJ2-3; 12 nucleotides agree with TRBD2. From germline, CDR1 is SGHRS and CDR2 YFSETQ. The CDR3 has 16 residues. V shed 6 bases, J shed 3 bases, and the junction held 8 bases outside the gene matches. DNA for the CDR3: TGCGCCAGCATTTCCCAGACTAGCGGGGGAACAGATACGCAGTATTTT. Protein product: CASISQTSGGTDTQYF.

V is TRBV7-6 and J is TRBJ2-2; 12 nucleotides line up with TRBD1. Germline lookup yields CDR1 SGHVS and CDR2 FNYEAQ. V shed 1 base, J shed 1 base, and the junction held 7 bases outside the gene matches. The CDR3 is 19 residues long. The CDR3 nucleotides are TGTGCCAGCAGCTTAGTACGAGGGACAGGGGGCCGGAACACCGGGGAGCTGTTTTTT. Amino acids: CASSLVRGTGGRNTGELFF.

The chain carries TRBV20-1 and TRBJ2-1; TRBD2 is a possible D gene (7 bases). V was cut by 1 base and J by 10 bases, with 20 bases left in between. The germline V gene encodes CDR1 DFQATT and CDR2 SNEGSKA (reference sequence). This CDR3 is 15 amino acids long. CDR3 in DNA: TGCAGTGCTAGAGGTCCGGAGTTTCCGGGGGGCGAGCAGTTCTTC. This codes for CSARGPEFPGGEQFF.

This clonotype was observed a few times. The chain links TRBV18 to TRBJ1-1; weak D call: TRBD1 (5 bases). The CDR3 length is 13 residues. CDR1 and CDR2 from the germline V gene are KGHSH and LQKENI. V was shortened by 3 bases and J by 5 bases, with 10 bases between the two germline ends. This CDR3 reads CASSPFSGTEAFF. CDR3 nucleotides: TGTGCCAGCTCACCTTTTTCAGGGACTGAAGCTTTCTTT.

This clonotype has only a few counts. With a much larger clone just one base away, this may be a read error. The chain uses TRBV12-3 or TRBV12-4 and TRBJ1-5, with D unclear. V gave up 5 bases and J gave up 0 bases, with 2 bases separating them. This CDR3 has 12 residues. The DNA of the CDR3 is TGTGCCAGCAGTAATAGCAATCAGCCCCAGCATTTT. Translation: CASSNSNQPQHF.

This clonotype was detected a few times. The rearrangement links TRBV6-2 or TRBV6-3 to TRBJ2-5; D is perhaps TRBD1 (5 bases). In germline, CDR1 is MNHEY, CDR2 SVGEGT. The CDR3 consists of 15 residues. The V gene lost 4 bases and the J gene lost 2 bases, with 14 bases spanning the gap. The CDR3 is CASSSIFDSQETQYF. In DNA, the CDR3 is TGTGCCAGCAGTTCGATCTTCGACAGTCAAGAGACCCAGTACTTC.

This clonotype was picked up many times. The chain employs TRBV24-1 and TRBJ2-4; D not resolved. Germline CDR1 is KGHDR and CDR2 is SFDVKD. V dropped 1 base and J dropped 7 bases, with 10 bases sitting between them. CDR3 length equals 14 residues. CDR3 sequence (DNA): TGTGCCACCAGTGATTTTTGGCTCGCCAACATTCAGTACTTC. Protein product: CATSDFWLANIQYF.

This chain links TRBV18 with TRBJ1-1; 8 nucleotides line up with TRBD1. CDR1 is KGHSH, CDR2 LQKENI, per germline. Trimming at V came to 6 bases and at J to 4 bases, leaving 10 bases not matched to a gene. The CDR3 has 15 amino acids. The CDR3 here is CASSFSTGVGTEAFF. CDR3 nucleotides: TGTGCCAGCTCCTTCTCGACAGGGGTGGGCACTGAAGCTTTCTTT.

The V call is TRBV6-5, the J call TRBJ1-6, with D possibly TRBD1 on 6 matching bases. This CDR3 region has 18 residues. The V end lost 4 bases, the J end lost 1 base, and 17 bases lay between the germline ends. Germline loops: CDR1 MNHEY, CDR2 SVGAGI. The CDR3 coding sequence is TGTGCCAGCAGTTCACACCCCATAGGGGGTTCCTATAATTCACCCCTCCACTTT. This translates into CASSSHPIGGSYNSPLHF.

The chain joins TRBV20-1 to TRBJ2-7; the D is unclear. V lost 7 bases to trimming and J lost 2 bases, with 15 bases between them. Germline V lookup: CDR1 DFQATT, CDR2 SNEGSKA (reference sequence). CDR3 size: 13 residues. The CDR3 DNA is TGCAGTGTGGGCTCCCCCCCAGCCTACGAGCAGTACTTC. Amino acid sequence: CSVGSPPAYEQYF.

The chain links TRBV4-2 to TRBJ1-4; D gene unclear. The length of the CDR3 is 12 residues. Per germline, CDR1 LGHNA and CDR2 YNFKEQ. V lost 1 base and J 5 bases, leaving 2 bases between the germline ends. The CDR3 coding sequence is TGTGCCAGCAGCCAAGTCAATGAAAAACTGTTTTTT. Its protein is CASSQVNEKLFF.

A few counts support this clonotype. This chain joins TRBV7-9 and TRBJ2-7; TRBD1 matches 7 bases. CDR3 length: 14 residues. Germline lookup yields CDR1 SEHNR and CDR2 FQNEAQ (reference sequence). Trimming removed 0 bases from V and 3 bases from J; junction bases left unmatched: 2. CDR3 region: CASSLAGQNYEQYF. The CDR3 region has the DNA TGTGCCAGCAGCTTAGCGGGACAGAACTACGAGCAGTACTTC. Supplemented by reference TRBV7-9 and TRBJ2-7, the full variable domain reads DTGVSQNPRHKITKRGQNVTFRCDPISEHNRLYWYRQTLGQGPEFLTYFQNEAQLEKSRLLSDRFSAERPKGSFSTLEIQRTEQGDSAMYLCASSLAGQNYEQYFGPGTRLTVT.

The rearrangement uses TRBV25-1 and TRBJ2-3; TRBD2 agrees at 7 bases. The CDR3 totals 14 residues. V trimming: 3 bases; J trimming: 6 bases; junction bases outside the gene matches: 6. Looked up from germline, CDR1 is MGHDK and CDR2 is SYGVNS. The chain's CDR3 is CASSDRGELDTQYF. The CDR3 bases are TGTGCCAGCAGTGACCGGGGGGAATTGGATACGCAGTATTTT. The complete variable domain, with remaining parts taken from reference TRBV25-1 and TRBJ2-3, reads EADIYQTPRYLVIGTGKKITLECSQTMGHDKMYWYQQDPGMELHLIHYSYGVNSTEKGDLSSESTVSRIRTEHFPLTLESARPSHTSQYLCASSDRGELDTQYFGPGTRLTVL.

This clonotype was seen a handful of times. The V gene is TRBV5-5, the J gene TRBJ2-2, with 13 nucleotides matching TRBD2. The length of the CDR3 is 17 residues. The V gene's germline CDR1 is SGHKS and CDR2 YYEKEE (reference sequence). Germline trimming cut 2 bases from V and 3 bases from J; bases unmatched to any gene: 4. This chain's CDR3 is CASSLGTSGAYTGELFF. The CDR3 coding sequence is TGTGCCAGCAGCTTAGGGACTAGCGGGGCCTACACCGGGGAGCTGTTTTTT.

This chain joins TRBV20-1 and TRBJ2-7, with a possible D match to TRBD2 (5 bases). V lost 0 bases and J lost 3, with 12 bases in between. Germline loops: CDR1 DFQATT, CDR2 SNEGSKA (reference sequence). This CDR3 has 14 residues. CDR3 nucleotides: TGCAGTGCTAGAGATAGCGCGGAAGGCTACGAGCAGTACTTC. Translated, it gives CSARDSAEGYEQYF.

The gene calls are TRBV5-5 and TRBJ2-5, with D perhaps being TRBD1 or TRBD2 (6 bases each). V lost 1 base and J lost 1, with 14 bases in between. Germline V gives CDR1 SGHKS, CDR2 YYEKEE (reference sequence). This CDR3 has 16 amino acids. CDR3 protein: CASSLLVWGAQETQYF. CDR3 coding DNA: TGTGCCAGCAGCTTGCTCGTATGGGGGGCCCAAGAGACCCAGTACTTC.

This clonotype has more than one count but fewer than ten. The chain carries TRBV3-1 and TRBJ2-7, with 10 bases identical to TRBD1. After removal of 2 bases from V and 1 base from J, the junction contained 2 bases not matched to a gene. The CDR3 spans 15 residues. In germline, CDR1 is LGHDT, CDR2 YNNKEL (reference sequence). CDR3 sequence: CASSQPGQGSYEQYF. The CDR3 DNA reads as TGTGCCAGCAGCCAACCGGGACAGGGGTCCTACGAGCAGTACTTC.

The chain carries TRBV7-9 and TRBJ1-6; D call uncertain. The V end lost 0 bases, the J end lost 11 bases, and 5 bases lay between the germline ends. CDR3 size: 12 residues. Looked up from germline, CDR1 is SEHNR and CDR2 is FQNEAQ (reference sequence). The CDR3 bases are TGTGCCAGCAGCTTAGCAAACGCACCCCTCCACTTT. It is translated as CASSLANAPLHF.

The chain combines TRBV7-2 with TRBJ2-1, with TRBD2 as a possible D gene (7 bases). The germline CDR1 and CDR2 sequences are SGHTA and FQGNSA. The germline V and J ends were trimmed by 3 bases and 8 bases, with 11 bases remaining between them. There are 13 residues in the CDR3. For the CDR3, the DNA is TGTGCCAGCAGCTTCGGAGGGGGGGATGAGCAGTTCTTC. It translates to CASSFGGGDEQFF. Drawing the rest from reference TRBV7-2 and TRBJ2-1, the complete variable domain is GAGVSQSPSNKVTEKGKDVELRCDPISGHTALYWYRQSLGQGLEFLIYFQGNSAPDKSGLPSDRFSAERTGGSVSTLTIQRTQQEDSAVYLCASSFGGGDEQFFGPGTRLTVL.

Comment on this clonotype: A read error may produce the germline difference seen at one junction end. The chain recombines TRBV11-3 with TRBJ2-3; D remains ambiguous. There are 15 residues in the CDR3. The V gene's germline CDR1 is SGHNT and CDR2 YENEEA. DNA of the CDR3: TGTGCCAGCACCTTACATCGACCGTCTCATGTTACGCAGTATTTT. This gives the protein CASTLHRPSHVTQYF.

The chain has TRBV10-2 and TRBJ2-1; D may be TRBD2 (6 bases). The V and J ends lost 6 bases and 6 bases respectively, with 9 bases between them. This CDR3 is 12 amino acids long. Germline V lookup: CDR1 WSHSY, CDR2 SAAADI. In nucleotides, the CDR3 is TGCGCCAGCAGCTGGGACTTCAATGAGCAGTTCTTC. It is translated as CASSWDFNEQFF.